This TCR beta chain was recovered during a study of T cell responses to AZD1222 COVID-19 vaccine. Study-wide results and caveats: Among spike-specific TCRs, nearly half reportedly target unmutated variant regions. Elevations in Spike-specific TCR breadth and depth followed administration of two AZD1222 doses. Spike was spanned by vaccine-associated CD4 TCRs, which were dominant at 160-218 and 743-854. Most donors were white British, females outnumbered males, and clonal diversity was possibly underestimated.

As regards this clone: The antigen remains unidentified.

Assay used: immunoSEQ multiplex PCR; TCRdb lists only in-frame clones, some missing. This table has more than 100,000 clones, over 75% appearing once. The V and J ends lost 3 bases and 3 bases, in that order; junction bases with no gene match: 5. This CDR3 region has 16 residues. CDR1 and CDR2 from the germline V gene are SGHRS and YFSETQ. The receptor was isolated from an adult in good health. The sequencing here drew on peripheral blood, taken on day 0 of AZD1222 vaccination. The V gene is TRBV5-1, the J gene TRBJ2-7, with TRBD2 matching over 14 bases. DNA of the CDR3: TGCGCCAGCAGCTACGGACTAGCGGGGGGACTCTACGAGCAGTACTTC. It translates to CASSYGLAGGLYEQYF.